Each of the 23 T cell receptor beta chains below was sequenced from the same sample in a study of Ad26.COV2.S vaccination and SARS-CoV-2 variants. Libraries were prepared by immunoSEQ multiplex PCR; TCRdb keeps only in-frame clonotypes and omits some of them. The profile shows fewer than 900,000 clones, 89% of them singletons. Noted treatment: approximately 18 received Ad26.COV2.S at low or high dose, single or two shots; five or six received placebo; per-sample allocation not given. The investigators took samples on day 63 after the first vaccine or placebo injection. The sample in question was peripheral blood, obtained in a trial of Ad26.COV2.S vaccine versus placebo. Receptor source: a person between 18 and 60 years old who received the Ad26.COV2.S COVID-19 vaccine or a placebo.

This clone has just one count. The rearrangement uses TRBV27 and TRBJ1-5, with D perhaps TRBD1 (5 bases). The CDR3 loop spans 14 amino acids. The V gene's germline CDR1 is MNHEY and CDR2 SMNVEV (reference sequence). Trimming cost V 2 bases and J 7 bases, with 12 bases left between them. CDR3 DNA sequence: TGTGCCAGCAGTTTAAGGAGGGGAGGACAGCCCCAGCATTTT. Amino acids: CASSLRRGGQPQHF.

To note about this clone: The junction differs from germline at one of its ends, possibly a read error. The chain joins TRBV4-1 to TRBJ2-3; D is possibly TRBD2 (5 bases). The CDR3 is 12 residues long. Germline CDR1 MGHRA, CDR2 YSYEKL. The CDR3 loop reads CASSQESTDFLF. The CDR3 nucleotides are TGCGCCAGCAGCCAAGAGAGTACGGACTTCCTTTTT.

The V gene is TRBV4-3, the J gene TRBJ1-6, with 7 positions matching TRBD1. The germline V gene has CDR1 LGHNA and CDR2 YSLEER. V was pared by 2 bases and J by 8 bases, with 6 bases of the junction left unmatched. The CDR3 loop spans 15 amino acids. This CDR3 is CASSQSGTEDSPLHF. CDR3 DNA sequence: TGCGCCAGCAGCCAATCCGGGACAGAAGATTCACCCCTCCACTTT.

The rearrangement joins TRBV12-3 or TRBV12-4 to TRBJ2-7; 8 positions agree with TRBD1. This CDR3 spans 13 amino acids. V lost 7 bases to trimming and J lost 6 bases; unmatched junction nucleotides: 8. For the CDR3, the DNA is TGTGCCAGCACCAAGGACAGGGCAGGCGAGCAGTACTTC. Residues: CASTKDRAGEQYF.

The V gene is TRBV23-1, the J gene TRBJ1-4; D unclear. TRBV23-1 is noted as an ORF with a role that remains uncertain. Trimming stripped 4 bases from V and 8 bases from J, with 17 bases between. The CDR3 contains 15 residues. The CDR3 spells CASSPDPDSGEKLFF. The CDR3 nucleotides are TGCGCCAGCAGTCCGGACCCCGACTCTGGGGAAAAACTGTTTTTT.

This sequence joins TRBV3-1 (or the pseudogene TRBV3-2) and TRBJ1-3; D is perhaps TRBD1 (6 bases). Trimming removed 3 bases from V and 4 bases from J, with 13 bases in between. The germline V gene encodes CDR1 LGHDT and CDR2 YNNKEL (reference sequence). This CDR3 region has 15 residues. CDR3 loop: CASSQVGGQGNTIYF. The CDR3 bases are TGTGCCAGCAGCCAGGTGGGGGGACAAGGAAACACCATATATTTT.

The chain couples TRBV11-2 to TRBJ2-2; 11 nucleotides align to TRBD1. V was pared by 5 bases and J by 8 bases, with 10 bases of the junction left unmatched. The CDR3 has 16 residues. CDR1 SGHAT and CDR2 FQNNGV come from the germline V gene. Here the CDR3 reads CASSPRDRGVLGELFF. The CDR3 nucleotides are TGTGCCAGCAGCCCCCGGGACAGGGGGGTCTTGGGGGAGCTGTTTTTT.

The gene calls are TRBV4-2 and TRBJ1-3; possible D gene TRBD1, 6 bases. This CDR3 region has 16 residues. V lost 3 bases and J 0 bases, leaving 12 bases between the germline ends. Per germline, CDR1 LGHNA and CDR2 YNFKEQ. The CDR3 DNA follows: TGTGCCAGCAGCCATGAGACAGGCAGCTCTGGAAACACCATATATTTT. It is translated as CASSHETGSSGNTIYF.

The chain couples TRBV30 to TRBJ2-2; TRBD2 matches at 11 bases. The CDR3 totals 15 residues. CDR1 is GTSNPN, CDR2 SVGIG, per germline (reference sequence). The junction had 5 bases not matched to a gene; V was cut back by 3 bases and J by 5 bases. CDR3 DNA: TGTGCCTGGAGGCTAGCGGGAGGTGGTACCGGGGAGCTGTTTTTT. Translated, it gives CAWRLAGGGTGELFF.

The chain combines TRBV15 with TRBJ2-2; no definite D call. The V end lost 1 base, the J end lost 3 bases, and 6 bases lay between the germline ends. CDR3 length equals 14 residues. Per the germline V gene, CDR1 is LNHNV and CDR2 is YYDKDF (reference sequence). The CDR3 nucleotides read TGTGCCACCAGCAGAGGGGATTACACCGGGGAGCTGTTTTTT. Translation: CATSRGDYTGELFF.

DNA for the CDR3: TGTGCCAGCTCATTTTACACAGATACGCAGTATTTT. Its protein product is CASSFYTDTQYF. This chain joins TRBV18 and TRBJ2-3; D gene ambiguous. The CDR3 sequence is 12 residues long. V lost 5 bases to trimming and J lost 2 bases, with 5 bases between them. Germline V gene data show CDR1 as KGHSH and CDR2 as LQKENI.

V and J are TRBV7-2 and TRBJ1-1; the D gene is possibly TRBD1 (5 bases). Trimming left V 6 bases short and J 1 base short, with 9 bases between. The CDR3 is 13 residues long. Germline CDR1 is SGHTA and CDR2 is FQGNSA. The DNA of the CDR3 is TGTGCCAGCAGGGAGGGGTGGAACACTGAAGCTTTCTTT. Protein sequence: CASREGWNTEAFF.

Regarding this clone: This same CDR3 is encoded by further DNA sequences in the sample. The gene calls are TRBV11-3 and TRBJ2-7; perhaps TRBD2 as D (6 bases). The CDR3 extends over 13 amino acids. Germline V gene lookup returns CDR1 SGHNT and CDR2 YENEEA. Between the trimmed V and J ends, which lost 3 bases and 2 bases, there was a span of 8 bases. The CDR3: CASSFSGTYEQYF. DNA of the CDR3: TGTGCCAGCAGCTTTAGCGGTACCTACGAGCAGTACTTC.

V and J are TRBV11-2 and TRBJ2-6; unclear D gene. The germline V and J ends were trimmed by 3 bases and 1 base, with 16 bases remaining between them. Looked up from germline, CDR1 is SGHAT and CDR2 is FQNNGV. The CDR3 covers 18 residues. The CDR3 protein is CASSFVFEELSGANVLTF. DNA of the CDR3: TGTGCCAGCAGCTTCGTCTTCGAGGAGCTATCTGGGGCCAACGTCCTGACTTTC.

The chain combines TRBV20-1 with TRBJ1-2, with D unresolved. V gave up 3 bases and J gave up 6 bases, with 14 bases separating them. The CDR3 consists of 13 residues. Germline lookup yields CDR1 DFQATT and CDR2 SNEGSKA (reference sequence). CDR3 nucleotide sequence: TGCAGTGCTAGTCTACCAGTGGAAGATGGCTACACCTTC. This sequence encodes CSASLPVEDGYTF.

Note on this clone: This same CDR3 is encoded by further DNA sequences in the sample. The rearrangement joins TRBV30 to TRBJ2-5; a possible D gene is TRBD2 (6 bases). Looked up from germline, CDR1 is GTSNPN and CDR2 is SVGIG (reference sequence). The CDR3 totals 13 residues. Trimming took 0 bases from V and 2 from J, leaving 7 bases between them. The CDR3 protein is CAWSVLAQETQYF. Here the CDR3 DNA reads TGTGCCTGGAGTGTACTAGCTCAAGAGACCCAGTACTTC.

The chain joins TRBV27 to TRBJ2-7; D is possibly TRBD1 or TRBD2 (5 bases each). From germline, CDR1 is MNHEY and CDR2 SMNVEV (reference sequence). V was pared by 7 bases and J by 1 base, with 14 bases between. There are 14 residues in the CDR3. CDR3 in DNA: TGTGCCAGCAACCCCGGGGCGCCTTCCTACGAGCAGTACTTC. Translated, it gives CASNPGAPSYEQYF.

The CDR3 nucleotides read TGCAGCGTTGTGCCACCCCCCTCGGGTACGCAGTATTTT. This translates into CSVVPPPSGTQYF. This chain joins TRBV29-1 and TRBJ2-3; D is undetermined. The germline CDR1 and CDR2 sequences are SQVTM and ANQGSEA. The CDR3 consists of 13 residues. The V end lost 4 bases, the J end lost 8 bases, and 16 bases lay between the germline ends.

The chain recombines TRBV19 with TRBJ1-1; D possibly corresponds to TRBD1 (5 bases). V lost 0 bases, J lost 8 bases, and 10 bases lay in between. In germline, CDR1 is LNHDA, CDR2 SQIVND (reference sequence). The CDR3 is made up of 13 amino acids. Here the CDR3 DNA reads TGTGCCAGTAGTATAGACGTAGGGACGGAAGCTTTCTTT. It translates to CASSIDVGTEAFF.

This sequence joins TRBV7-2 and TRBJ2-1; D is perhaps TRBD2 (6 bases). V lost 5 bases and J lost 4, with 9 bases in between. CDR3 length: 13 amino acids. The germline CDR1 and CDR2 sequences are SGHTA and FQGNSA. The CDR3: CASSTTSYNEQFF. The CDR3 nucleotides are TGTGCCAGCAGCACGACTAGTTACAATGAGCAGTTCTTC.

The chain has TRBV19 and TRBJ2-3; D is unresolved. CDR3 length: 14 amino acids. V was shortened by 6 bases and J by 4 bases, with 14 bases between the two germline ends. Per germline, CDR1 LNHDA and CDR2 SQIVND (reference sequence). The CDR3 loop reads CASRGHALADTQYF. As DNA, the CDR3 is TGTGCCAGTAGGGGCCACGCACTCGCAGATACGCAGTATTTT.

V gene TRBV19 combines with J gene TRBJ2-5; D could derive from TRBD1 or TRBD2 (7 bases each). V was clipped by 5 bases and J by 1 base, with 14 bases between them. The CDR3 runs 15 residues. CDR1 and CDR2 from the germline V gene are LNHDA and SQIVND (reference sequence). The CDR3 nucleotides are TGTGCCAGTAGTCTGAGCGGGACAGCCCAAGAGACCCAGTACTTC. The encoded protein is CASSLSGTAQETQYF.

The chain joins TRBV6-4 to TRBJ2-1; TRBD2 aligns across 12 bases. The ends lost 6 bases at V and 7 bases at J; junction bases unmatched: 16. Germline V gene lookup returns CDR1 MRHNA and CDR2 SNTAGT. This CDR3 has 18 amino acids. The CDR3 DNA follows: TGTGCCAGCAGGCCTCGCATCAAGACTAGCGGGAGTTATAATGAGCAGTTCTTC. Translating gives CASRPRIKTSGSYNEQFF.